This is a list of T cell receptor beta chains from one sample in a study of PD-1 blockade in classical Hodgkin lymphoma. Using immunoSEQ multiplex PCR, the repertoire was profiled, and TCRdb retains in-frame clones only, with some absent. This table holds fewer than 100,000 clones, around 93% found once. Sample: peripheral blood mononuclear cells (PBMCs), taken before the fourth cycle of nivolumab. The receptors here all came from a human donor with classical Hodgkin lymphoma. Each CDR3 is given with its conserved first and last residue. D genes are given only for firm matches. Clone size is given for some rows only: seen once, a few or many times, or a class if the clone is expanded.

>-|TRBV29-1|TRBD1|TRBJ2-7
CSVEGDRGTPAGYEQYF
TGCAGCGTTGAAGGGGACAGGGGAACCCCGGCCGGCTACGAGCAGTACTTC
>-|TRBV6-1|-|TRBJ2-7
CASRLEREQYF
TGTGCCAGCAGATTAGAGCGCGAGCAGTACTTC
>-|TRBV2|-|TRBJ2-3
CASRTDYGTDTQYF
TGTGCCAGCCGGACGGACTATGGGACAGATACGCAGTATTTT
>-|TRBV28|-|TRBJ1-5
CASSLSIAGNQPQHF
TGTGCCAGCAGTTTAAGTATAGCAGGCAATCAGCCCCAGCATTTT
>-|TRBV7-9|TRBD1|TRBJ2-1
CASSSRLEKTGRHNEQFF
TGTGCCAGCAGCTCTAGACTTGAGAAGACAGGGCGACACAATGAGCAGTTCTTC
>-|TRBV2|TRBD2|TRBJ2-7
CASARGLAGFYEQYF
TGTGCCAGCGCGAGGGGACTAGCGGGATTCTACGAGCAGTACTTC
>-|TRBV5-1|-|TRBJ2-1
CASSLSGPGVYNEQFF
TGCGCCAGCAGCTTGTCGGGGCCGGGGGTCTACAATGAGCAGTTCTTC
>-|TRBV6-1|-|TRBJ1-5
CASSGVNNQPQHF
TGTGCCAGCAGTGGGGTTAATAATCAGCCCCAGCATTTT
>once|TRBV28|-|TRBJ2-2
CASTTGTFGTGELFF
TGTGCCAGCACTACCGGGACTTTCGGCACCGGGGAGCTGTTTTTT
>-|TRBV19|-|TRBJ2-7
CASGPSYEQYF
TGTGCCAGCGGACCCTCCTACGAGCAGTACTTC
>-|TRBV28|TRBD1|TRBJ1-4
CASRHGQVLPEKLFF
TGTGCCAGCAGGCACGGACAGGTTCTGCCTGAAAAACTGTTTTTT
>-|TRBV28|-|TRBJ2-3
CASSTSSTSTDTQYF
TGTGCCAGCAGCACTAGCAGCACTAGCACAGATACGCAGTATTTT
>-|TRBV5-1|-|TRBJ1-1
CASDVRGMNTEAFF
TGCGCCAGCGACGTGCGAGGCATGAACACTGAAGCTTTCTTT
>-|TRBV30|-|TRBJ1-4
CALDGQGWEKLFF
TGTGCCTTGGATGGGCAGGGTTGGGAAAAACTGTTTTTT
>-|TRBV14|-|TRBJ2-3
CASSQRVPITDTQYF
TGTGCCAGCAGCCAGCGGGTCCCAATCACAGATACGCAGTATTTT
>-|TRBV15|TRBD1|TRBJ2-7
CATSSLGQSYEQYF
TGTGCCACCAGCAGTTTGGGACAGTCCTACGAGCAGTACTTC
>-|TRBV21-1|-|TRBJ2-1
CASSSNGSSSSPTYNEQFF
TGTGCCAGCAGCAGCAATGGAAGTTCGTCTAGCCCGACCTACAATGAGCAGTTCTTC
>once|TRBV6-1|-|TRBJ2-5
CASSERGRTTQETQYF
TGTGCCAGCAGTGAACGTGGCAGGACCACACAAGAGACCCAGTACTTC
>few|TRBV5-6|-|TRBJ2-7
CASSLVGYEQYF
TGTGCCAGCAGCTTGGTAGGGTACGAGCAGTACTTC
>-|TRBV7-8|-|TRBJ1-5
CASSLEVWGPQPQHF
TGTGCCAGCAGCTTAGAGGTTTGGGGCCCTCAGCCCCAGCATTTT
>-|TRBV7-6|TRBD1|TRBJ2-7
CASSSGTGVYEQYF
TGTGCCAGCAGCTCCGGGACAGGGGTCTACGAGCAGTACTTC
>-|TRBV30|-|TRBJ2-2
CAWRWRDNTGELFF
TGTGCCTGGCGGTGGCGGGATAACACCGGGGAGCTGTTTTTT
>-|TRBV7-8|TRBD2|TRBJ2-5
CASSLAKRLAGGLWETQYF
TGTGCCAGCAGCTTAGCGAAACGGCTAGCGGGAGGGTTATGGGAGACCCAGTACTTC
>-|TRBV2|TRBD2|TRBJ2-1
CASSEEGLAWKSKGFF
TGTGCCAGCAGTGAGGAGGGACTAGCCTGGAAGTCAAAGGGGTTCTTC
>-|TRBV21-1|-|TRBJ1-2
CASSNQPRTELNYGYTF
TGTGCCAGCAGCAATCAGCCCCGAACAGAGCTTAACTATGGCTACACCTTC
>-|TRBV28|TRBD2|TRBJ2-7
CASSSGGGTYEQYF
TGTGCCAGCAGCTCGGGGGGGGGCACCTACGAGCAGTACTTC
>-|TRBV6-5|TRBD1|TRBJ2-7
CASSDHTGQVEQYF
TGTGCCAGCAGTGACCACACAGGACAGGTCGAGCAGTACTTC
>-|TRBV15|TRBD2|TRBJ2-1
CATSRDPLAGIYNEQFF
TGTGCCACCAGCAGAGATCCCCTAGCGGGCATCTACAATGAGCAGTTCTTC
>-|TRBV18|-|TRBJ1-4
CASSPGVNEKLFF
TGTGCCAGCTCGCCGGGGGTTAATGAAAAACTGTTTTTT
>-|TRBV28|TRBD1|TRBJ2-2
CATESPGQGATGELFF
TGTGCCACCGAGTCCCCGGGACAGGGGGCTACCGGGGAGCTGTTTTTT
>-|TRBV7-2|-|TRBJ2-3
CASSPPGRGDTQYF
TGTGCCAGCAGCCCCCCAGGGCGGGGAGATACGCAGTATTTT
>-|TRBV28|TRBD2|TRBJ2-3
CASSPGLAADTQYF
TGTGCCAGCAGTCCTGGACTAGCTGCAGATACGCAGTATTTT
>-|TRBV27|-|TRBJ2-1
CASSSTLNEQFF
TGTGCCAGCAGCTCTACGCTGAATGAGCAGTTCTTC
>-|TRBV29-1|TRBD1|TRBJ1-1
CSVGGPGQGATIEAFF
TGCAGCGTTGGAGGCCCGGGACAGGGGGCGACAATTGAAGCTTTCTTT
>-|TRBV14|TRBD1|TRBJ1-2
CASSQGQIYGYTF
TGTGCCAGCAGCCAGGGACAGATCTATGGCTACACCTTC
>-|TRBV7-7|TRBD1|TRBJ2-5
CASSFDRAAETQYF
TGTGCCAGCAGCTTCGACAGGGCGGCCGAGACCCAGTACTTC
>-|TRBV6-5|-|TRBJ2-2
CASSYSRGRDTGELFF
TGTGCCAGCAGTTACTCGAGGGGGAGGGACACCGGGGAGCTGTTTTTT
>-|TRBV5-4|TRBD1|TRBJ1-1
CASSSRGDRNTEAFF
TGTGCCAGCAGCTCCAGGGGGGACAGAAACACTGAAGCTTTCTTT
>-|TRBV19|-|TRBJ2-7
CASSTLYWGEFGKGAYEQYF
TGTGCCAGTAGTACCCTCTATTGGGGGGAGTTCGGAAAAGGGGCCTACGAGCAGTACTTC
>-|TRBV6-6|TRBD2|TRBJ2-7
CASSYEASGVYEQYF
TGTGCCAGCAGTTACGAGGCTAGCGGAGTTTACGAGCAGTACTTC
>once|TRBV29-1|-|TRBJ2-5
CSVGGSRGLAQETQYF
TGCAGCGTTGGGGGGTCACGGGGCCTGGCACAAGAGACCCAGTACTTC
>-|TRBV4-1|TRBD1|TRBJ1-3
CASSQEATGTGGGRNTIYF
TGCGCCAGCAGCCAAGAAGCCACCGGGACAGGGGGCGGAAGAAACACCATATATTTT
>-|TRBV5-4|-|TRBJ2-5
CASRGRVEETQYF
TGTGCCAGCAGGGGCAGGGTGGAAGAGACCCAGTACTTC
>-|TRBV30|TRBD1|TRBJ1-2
CAWATIQGAYGYTF
TGTGCCTGGGCTACCATACAGGGGGCTTATGGCTACACCTTC
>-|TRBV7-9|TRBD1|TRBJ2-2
CASSSDRGLYGELFF
TGTGCCAGCAGTTCGGACAGGGGTCTCTACGGGGAGCTGTTTTTT
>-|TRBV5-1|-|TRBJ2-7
CASSVMTDAYEQYF
TGCGCCAGCAGCGTGATGACTGACGCCTACGAGCAGTACTTC
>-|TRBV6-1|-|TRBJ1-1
CAARTEQGLTEAFF
TGTGCCGCAAGAACCGAACAGGGATTAACTGAAGCTTTCTTT
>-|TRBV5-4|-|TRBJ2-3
CASRFLSTDTQYF
TGTGCCAGCAGATTTCTCAGCACAGATACGCAGTATTTT
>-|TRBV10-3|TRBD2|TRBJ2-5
CAISLLAEETQYF
TGTGCCATCAGTTTACTAGCGGAAGAGACCCAGTACTTC
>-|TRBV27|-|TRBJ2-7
CASSQGGVIRREQYF
TGTGCCAGCAGCCAGGGGGGGGTTATCCGTAGGGAGCAGTACTTC
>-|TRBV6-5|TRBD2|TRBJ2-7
CASSNSGRSSYEQYF
TGTGCCAGCAGCAATAGCGGGAGGAGCTCCTACGAGCAGTACTTC
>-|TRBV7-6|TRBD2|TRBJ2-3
CASSSHMGGGLAGADTQYF
TGTGCCAGCAGCTCCCATATGGGGGGGGGACTAGCAGGCGCAGATACGCAGTATTTT
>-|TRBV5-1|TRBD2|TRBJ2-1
CASSLGTSVQGEQFF
TGCGCCAGCAGCTTGGGGACTAGCGTCCAGGGTGAGCAGTTCTTC